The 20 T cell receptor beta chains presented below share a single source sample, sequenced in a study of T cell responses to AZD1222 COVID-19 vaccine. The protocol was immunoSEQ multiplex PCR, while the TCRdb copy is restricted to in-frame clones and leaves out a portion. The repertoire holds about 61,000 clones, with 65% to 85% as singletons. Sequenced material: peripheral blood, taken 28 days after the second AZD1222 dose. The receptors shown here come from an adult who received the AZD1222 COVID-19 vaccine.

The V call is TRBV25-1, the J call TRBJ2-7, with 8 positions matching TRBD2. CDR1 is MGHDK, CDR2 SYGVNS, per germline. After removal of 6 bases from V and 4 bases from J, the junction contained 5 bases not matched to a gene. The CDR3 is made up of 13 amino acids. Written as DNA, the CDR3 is TGTGCCAGCAGGAACGGCGGGAGGTACGAGCAGTACTTC. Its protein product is CASRNGGRYEQYF.

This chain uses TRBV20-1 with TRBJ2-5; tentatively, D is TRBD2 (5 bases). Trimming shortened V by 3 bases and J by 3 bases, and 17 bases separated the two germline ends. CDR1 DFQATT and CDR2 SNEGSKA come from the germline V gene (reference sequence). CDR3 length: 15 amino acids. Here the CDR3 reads CSASSAGSREETQYF. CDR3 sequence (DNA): TGCAGTGCTAGTTCGGCTGGGAGTCGGGAAGAGACCCAGTACTTC.

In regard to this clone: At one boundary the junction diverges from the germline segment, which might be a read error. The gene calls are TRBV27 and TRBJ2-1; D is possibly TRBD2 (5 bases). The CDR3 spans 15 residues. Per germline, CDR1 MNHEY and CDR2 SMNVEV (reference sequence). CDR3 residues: CATSLFGNSYNEQFF. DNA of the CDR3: TGTGCCACCAGTTTATTCGGGAACTCCTACAATGAGCAGTTCTTC.

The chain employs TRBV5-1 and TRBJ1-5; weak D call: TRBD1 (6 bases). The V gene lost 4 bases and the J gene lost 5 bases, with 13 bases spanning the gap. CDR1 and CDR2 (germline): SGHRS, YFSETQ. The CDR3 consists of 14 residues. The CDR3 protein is CASSPREGDQPQHF. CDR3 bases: TGCGCCAGCAGCCCTAGGGAGGGGGATCAGCCCCAGCATTTT.

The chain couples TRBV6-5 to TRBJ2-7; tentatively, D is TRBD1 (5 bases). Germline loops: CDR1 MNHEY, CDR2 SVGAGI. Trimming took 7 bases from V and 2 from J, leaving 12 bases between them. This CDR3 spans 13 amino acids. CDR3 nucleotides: TGTGCCAGCAACCTCTACAGGACCTACGAGCAGTACTTC. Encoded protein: CASNLYRTYEQYF.

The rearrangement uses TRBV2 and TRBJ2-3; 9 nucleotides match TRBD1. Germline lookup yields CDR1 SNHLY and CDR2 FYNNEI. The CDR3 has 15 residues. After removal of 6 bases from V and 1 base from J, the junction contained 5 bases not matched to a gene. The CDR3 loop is CASRARDRGTDTQYF. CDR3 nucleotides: TGTGCCAGCAGGGCGCGGGACAGGGGCACAGATACGCAGTATTTT.

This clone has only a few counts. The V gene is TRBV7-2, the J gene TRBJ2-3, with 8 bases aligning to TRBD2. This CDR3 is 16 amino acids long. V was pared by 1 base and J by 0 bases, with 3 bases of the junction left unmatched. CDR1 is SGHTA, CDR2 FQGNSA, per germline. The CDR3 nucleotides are TGTGCCAGCAGCTTAGGGACTAGCTTGAGCACAGATACGCAGTATTTT. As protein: CASSLGTSLSTDTQYF.

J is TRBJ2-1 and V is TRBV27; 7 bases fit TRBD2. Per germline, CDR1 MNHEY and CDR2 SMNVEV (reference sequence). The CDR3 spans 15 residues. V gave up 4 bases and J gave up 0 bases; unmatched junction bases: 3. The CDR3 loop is CASSSGTTSYNEQFF. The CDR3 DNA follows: TGTGCCAGCAGTTCCGGGACTACCTCCTACAATGAGCAGTTCTTC.

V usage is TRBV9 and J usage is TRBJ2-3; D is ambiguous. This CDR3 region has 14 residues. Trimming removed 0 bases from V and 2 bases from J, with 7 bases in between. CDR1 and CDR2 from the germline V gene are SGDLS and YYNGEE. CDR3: CASSVGAYTDTQYF. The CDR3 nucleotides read TGTGCCAGCAGCGTAGGCGCCTACACAGATACGCAGTATTTT. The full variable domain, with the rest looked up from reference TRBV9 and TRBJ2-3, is DSGVTQTPKHLITATGQRVTLRCSPRSGDLSVYWYQQSLDQGLQFLIQYYNGEERAKGNILERFSAQQFPDLHSELNLSSLELGDSALYFCASSVGAYTDTQYFGPGTRLTVL.

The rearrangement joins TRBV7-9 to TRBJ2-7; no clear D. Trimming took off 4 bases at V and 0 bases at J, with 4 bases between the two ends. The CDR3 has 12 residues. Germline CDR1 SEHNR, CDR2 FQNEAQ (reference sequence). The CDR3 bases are TGTGCCAGCAGCTCCATCTCCTACGAGCAGTACTTC. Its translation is CASSSISYEQYF. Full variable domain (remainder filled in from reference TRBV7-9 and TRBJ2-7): DTGVSQNPRHKITKRGQNVTFRCDPISEHNRLYWYRQTLGQGPEFLTYFQNEAQLEKSRLLSDRFSAERPKGSFSTLEIQRTEQGDSAMYLCASSSISYEQYFGPGTRLTVT.

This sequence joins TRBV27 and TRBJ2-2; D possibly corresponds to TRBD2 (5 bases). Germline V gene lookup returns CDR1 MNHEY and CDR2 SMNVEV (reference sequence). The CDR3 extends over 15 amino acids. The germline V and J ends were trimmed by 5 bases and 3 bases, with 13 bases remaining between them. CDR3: CASSPRSGYTGELFF. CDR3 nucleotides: TGTGCCAGCAGTCCCAGGTCGGGATACACCGGGGAGCTGTTTTTT.

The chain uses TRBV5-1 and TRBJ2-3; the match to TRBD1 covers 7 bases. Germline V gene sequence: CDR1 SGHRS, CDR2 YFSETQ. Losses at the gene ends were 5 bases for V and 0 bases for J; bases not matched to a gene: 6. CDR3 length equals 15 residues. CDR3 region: CASRTGVPSTDTQYF. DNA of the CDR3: TGCGCCAGCAGAACAGGGGTTCCTAGCACAGATACGCAGTATTTT.

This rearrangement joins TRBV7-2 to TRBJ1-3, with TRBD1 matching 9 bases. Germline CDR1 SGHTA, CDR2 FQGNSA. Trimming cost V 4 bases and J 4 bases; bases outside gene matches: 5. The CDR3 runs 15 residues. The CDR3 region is CASSSGTGSGNTIYF. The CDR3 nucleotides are TGTGCCAGCAGCTCCGGGACAGGGTCCGGAAACACCATATATTTT.

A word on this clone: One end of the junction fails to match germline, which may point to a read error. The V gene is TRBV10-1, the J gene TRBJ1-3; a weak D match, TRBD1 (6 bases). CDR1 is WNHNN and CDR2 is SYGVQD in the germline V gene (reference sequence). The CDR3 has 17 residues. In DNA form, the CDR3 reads TGCGCCAGAAGTGGAAGGGGGGACACGAGCTCTGGAAACACCATATATTTT. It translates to CARSGRGDTSSGNTIYF.

The CDR3 here is CATSDSGAGYTEAFF. CDR3 nucleotide sequence: TGTGCCACCAGTGATTCAGGGGCGGGTTACACTGAAGCTTTCTTT. The chain uses TRBV24-1 and TRBJ1-1; perhaps TRBD1 as D (6 bases). This CDR3 has 15 amino acids. Germline loops: CDR1 KGHDR, CDR2 SFDVKD. Trimming removed 2 bases at V and 3 bases at J, with 12 bases between.

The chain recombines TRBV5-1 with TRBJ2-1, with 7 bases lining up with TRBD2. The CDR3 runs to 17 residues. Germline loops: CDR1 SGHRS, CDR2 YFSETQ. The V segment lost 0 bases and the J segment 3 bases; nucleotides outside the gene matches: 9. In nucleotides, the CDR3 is TGCGCCAGCAGCTTGGTGGGGGATAGCGGGTACTACAATGAGCAGTTCTTC. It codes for CASSLVGDSGYYNEQFF.

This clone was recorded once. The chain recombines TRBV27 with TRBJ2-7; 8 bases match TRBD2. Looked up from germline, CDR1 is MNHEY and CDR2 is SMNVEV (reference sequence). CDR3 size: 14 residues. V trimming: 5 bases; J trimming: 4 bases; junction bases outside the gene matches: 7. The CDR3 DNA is TGTGCCAGCAGTATCAGCGGGAGTCTGTACGAGCAGTACTTC. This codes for CASSISGSLYEQYF.

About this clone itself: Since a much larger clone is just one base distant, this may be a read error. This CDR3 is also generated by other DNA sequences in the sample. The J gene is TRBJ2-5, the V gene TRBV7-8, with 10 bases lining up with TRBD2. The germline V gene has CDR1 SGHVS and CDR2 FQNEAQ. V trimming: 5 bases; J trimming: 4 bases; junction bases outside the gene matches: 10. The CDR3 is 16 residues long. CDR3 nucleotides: TGTGCCAGCAGCCCAAAGCGGGAGGGGCGGCGAGAGACCCAGTACTTC. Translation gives CASSPKREGRRETQYF. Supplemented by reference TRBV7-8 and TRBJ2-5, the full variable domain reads GAGVSQSPRYKVAKRGQDVALRCDPISGHVSLFWYQQALGQGPEFLTYFQNEAQLDKSGLPSDRFFAERPEGSVSTLKIQRTQQEDSAVYLCASSPKREGRRETQYFGPGTRLLVL.

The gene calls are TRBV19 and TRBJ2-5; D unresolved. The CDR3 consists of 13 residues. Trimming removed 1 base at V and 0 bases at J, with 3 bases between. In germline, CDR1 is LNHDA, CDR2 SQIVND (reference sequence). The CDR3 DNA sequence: TGTGCCAGTAGTATAGGGTACCAAGAGACCCAGTACTTC. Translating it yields CASSIGYQETQYF.

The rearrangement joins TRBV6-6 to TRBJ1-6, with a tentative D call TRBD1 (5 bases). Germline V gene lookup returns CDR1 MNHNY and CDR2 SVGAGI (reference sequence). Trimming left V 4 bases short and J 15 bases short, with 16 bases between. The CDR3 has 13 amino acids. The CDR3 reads CASSLPSQVFLHF. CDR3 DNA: TGTGCCAGCAGTTTACCGTCACAGGTCTTCCTCCACTTT.